This section outlines one TCR beta chain sequence together with its context. Germline CDR1 is SGHNT and CDR2 is YENEEA. The V gene end was trimmed by 3 bases and the J gene end by 7 bases; junction bases not matched to a gene: 8. The CDR3 extends over 16 amino acids. The assay was immunoSEQ multiplex PCR, and TCRdb's table has in-frame clones only and misses some. Of hundreds of thousands of clones in the sample, roughly 87% are singletons; the top ten hold just under 2%. These data come from a study of blood T cell repertoires in COVID-19. At the level of the study: Spain, Italy and the United States supplied samples that represented acute and convalescent COVID-19. Sources were T cells, B-cell-depleted T cells, or PBMCs; the material itself was cDNA or gDNA.

Individuals drawn from around 25 US areas were roughly 18 to 89 years old. Grouping used clinical history reported by participants in a survey and questionnaire. The V gene is TRBV11-3, the J gene TRBJ2-2; TRBD2 aligns across 10 bases. This sequence originates from a young woman with acute COVID-19. Material for sequencing was PBMCs or T cells enriched from blood (not recorded which). The CDR3 loop reads CASSFRSSGRGGELFF. CDR3 DNA: TGTGCCAGCAGCTTTCGCTCTAGCGGGAGAGGCGGGGAGCTGTTTTTT.